The T cell receptor beta chain under discussion was sequenced for a study of T cell clonality in common variable immunodeficiency. Study-level findings and limits: In common variable immunodeficiency, TCR beta chains reportedly carried fewer deletions and N-nucleotide insertions. Compared with healthy controls, CVID subjects showed increased TCRbeta clonality, mostly in about a third.

Generated by immunoSEQ multiplex PCR, the TCRdb table keeps only in-frame clones and is missing some. The repertoire consists of tens of thousands of clones, none detected only once. The sample holds many counts of this clone. The antigen remains unidentified. The CDR3 end is not reached by the read, which stops 3 residues before it; the germline J gene fills it in. The CDR3 loop spans 20 amino acids. The V end was cut by 6 bases, the J end by 5 bases, with 34 bases between. Germline V CDR1 and CDR2: LNHDA, SQIVND (reference sequence). The chain is built from TRBV19 and TRBJ1-2; a weak D match, TRBD1 (5 bases). Sequences were obtained from peripheral blood mononuclear cells. This TCR was recovered from a person aged 18 to 75 in good health. Incomplete CDR3 DNA: TGTGCCAGTAGCCCTCACTCACGTCAGGGCAGGTTGCCCCATGGGTATGGC. This sequence encodes CASSPHSRQGRLPHGYG. In full, the CDR3 reads CASSPHSRQGRLPHGYGYTF.